The 7 T cell receptor beta chains presented below share a single source sample, sequenced in a study of radiotherapy plus CTLA-4 blockade in lung cancer. Profiled with immunoSEQ multiplex PCR; TCRdb holds only in-frame clones, not every one. The sample has tens of thousands of clones, roughly 87% seen once. Sequenced here: peripheral blood, sampled from a patient treated with radiotherapy plus ipilimumab. Receptor source: a human donor with non-small cell lung cancer that progressed on radiotherapy plus ipilimumab.

The V gene is TRBV10-3, the J gene TRBJ2-2, with a weak D call TRBD2 (6 bases). Germline CDR1 reads ENHRY; CDR2 reads SYGVKD. Trimming pared 6 bases from V and 5 bases from J, leaving 16 bases between. The CDR3 has 15 residues. CDR3: CAIRVPTGRTGELFF. The CDR3 bases are TGTGCCATCAGGGTTCCCACCGGGAGAACCGGGGAGCTGTTTTTT.

This clone occurred once. The genes are TRBV15 and TRBJ1-5; 8 bases line up with TRBD1. This CDR3 comprises 16 residues. V shed 7 bases, J shed 9 bases, and the junction held 17 bases outside the gene matches. Germline V gene lookup returns CDR1 LNHNV and CDR2 YYDKDF (reference sequence). Here the CDR3 DNA reads TGTGCCACCAAGACGGACAGGGCGTCAGGGGCTCGGCCCCAGCATTTT. Protein sequence: CATKTDRASGARPQHF.

The chain is built from TRBV4-2 and TRBJ1-1; the D is unclear. V gave up 3 bases and J gave up 4 bases, with 18 bases separating them. CDR1 and CDR2 (germline): LGHNA, YNFKEQ. This CDR3 is built from 16 residues. CDR3 loop: CASSQGGAPEFTEAFF. For the CDR3, the DNA is TGTGCCAGCAGCCAGGGTGGAGCACCCGAGTTCACTGAAGCTTTCTTT.

CDR3 DNA sequence: TGTGCCAGCAGTGAAAGACCCCCCGGAAAACTGTTTTTT. This encodes CASSERPPGKLFF. This chain joins TRBV2 and TRBJ1-4, with no clear D. The CDR3 is made up of 13 amino acids. Germline V gives CDR1 SNHLY, CDR2 FYNNEI. Trimming stripped 2 bases from V and 10 bases from J, with 11 bases between.

J is TRBJ1-5 and V is TRBV10-3; a possible D gene is TRBD1 (6 bases). The CDR3 runs 14 residues. V gave up 10 bases and J gave up 4 bases, with 17 bases separating them. Looked up from germline, CDR1 is ENHRY and CDR2 is SYGVKD. CDR3 nucleotide sequence: TGTGCCACTTTACAGGGTGAGGGGAATCAGCCCCAGCATTTT. It codes for CATLQGEGNQPQHF.

The CDR3 spells CASSSDGTSGMNEQFF. CDR3 in DNA: TGTGCCAGCAGCTCGGACGGGACTAGCGGGATGAATGAGCAGTTCTTC. The J gene is TRBJ2-1, the V gene TRBV7-3; 13 bases agree with TRBD2. The CDR3 length is 16 residues. The germline V gene encodes CDR1 SGHTA and CDR2 FQGTGA. V trimming: 4 bases; J trimming: 7 bases; junction bases outside the gene matches: 7.

This sequence joins TRBV27 and TRBJ2-1; no reliable D call. Trimming left V 10 bases short and J 7 bases short, with 17 bases between. The CDR3 consists of 13 residues. Germline V gives CDR1 MNHEY, CDR2 SMNVEV (reference sequence). The chain's CDR3 is CATSEADGNEQFF. In nucleotides, the CDR3 is TGTGCCACCTCCGAGGCAGACGGAAATGAGCAGTTCTTC.